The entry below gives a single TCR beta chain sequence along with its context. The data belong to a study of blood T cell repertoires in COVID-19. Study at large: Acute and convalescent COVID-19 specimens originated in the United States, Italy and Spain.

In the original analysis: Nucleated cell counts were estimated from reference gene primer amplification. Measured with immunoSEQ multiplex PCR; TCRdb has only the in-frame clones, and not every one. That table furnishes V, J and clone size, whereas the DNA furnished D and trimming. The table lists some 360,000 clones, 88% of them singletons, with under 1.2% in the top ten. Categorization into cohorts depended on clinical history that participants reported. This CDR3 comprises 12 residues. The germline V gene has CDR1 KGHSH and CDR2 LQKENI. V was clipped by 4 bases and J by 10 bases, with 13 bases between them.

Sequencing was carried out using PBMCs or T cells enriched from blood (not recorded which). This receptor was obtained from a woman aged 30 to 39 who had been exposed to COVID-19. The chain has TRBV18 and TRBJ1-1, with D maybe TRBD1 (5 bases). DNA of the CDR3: TGTGCCAGCTCACTTCAGGCGGGGGGAGCTTTCTTT. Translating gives CASSLQAGGAFF.